The 26 T cell receptor beta chains in this list originate from one sample, sequenced in a study of T-cell reconstitution after alpha-beta-depleted transplantation in children (dated by TCRdb to the mid-2010s). This specimen's treatment or condition label, per the study, means: allogeneic hematopoietic cell transplantation with graft depleted of TCRalphabeta T cells and CD19 B cells. To prepare the library, PCR was applied. Instrument used: Illumina HiSeq 2500. TCR library preparation used molecular barcoding, with unique molecular identifiers applied to normalize quantification of the TCRbeta repertoire. TCRdb took the public reads, trimmed them with fastp at Q25, ran MiXCR for clone calling and kept in-frame beta chains. Entries that share a CDR3 protein sequence are merged under the most common genes and DNA. The sample table lists 150,000 to 250,000 distinct CDR3 sequences, roughly 6.3% of them with a count of one. Approximately 4.1% of the sample lies in the top ten.

The material sequenced was PBMCs, taken before TCRalphabeta/CD19-depleted stem cell transplant. The origin of the receptors is a girl in the first two years of life with combined immunodeficiency, due to receive a stem cell transplant.

Concerning this clonotype itself: Its ends do not fully match the called genes, so a read error is possible. The chain combines TRBV28 with TRBJ2-7; no definite D call. CDR3 length equals 12 residues. Germline CDR1 MDHEN, CDR2 SYDVKM. The DNA for the CDR3 is TGTGCCAGCAGTTTATCGTCCTACCAGCAGTACTTC. This encodes CASSLSSYQQYF.

There are many counts of this clonotype. The J gene is TRBJ1-1, the V gene TRBV9; weak D call: TRBD1 (6 bases). Germline assignment: CDR1 SGDLS and CDR2 YYNGEE. The germline V and J ends were trimmed by 0 bases and 4 bases, with 10 bases remaining between them. This CDR3 has 14 amino acids. CDR3 region: CASSVGGGRTEAFF. CDR3 DNA: TGTGCCAGCAGCGTAGGCGGGGGGCGCACTGAAGCTTTCTTT.

This clonotype was counted many times. The rearrangement uses TRBV7-6 and TRBJ2-3, with no clear D. The CDR3 contains 14 residues. Trimming stripped 0 bases from V and 4 bases from J, with 8 bases between. The germline CDR1 and CDR2 sequences are SGHVS and FNYEAQ. The CDR3 protein is CASSLATPPDTQYF. CDR3 nucleotide sequence: TGTGCCAGCAGCTTAGCGACCCCCCCAGATACGCAGTATTTT.

The sample holds many counts of this clonotype. The chain couples TRBV20-1 to TRBJ1-2, with D maybe TRBD1 (5 bases). V was trimmed by 0 bases and J by 8 bases, leaving 16 bases between them. The CDR3 extends over 14 amino acids. CDR1 is DFQATT, CDR2 SNEGSKA, per germline (reference sequence). This CDR3 reads CSARDGQGSVGYTF. The CDR3 DNA reads TGCAGTGCTAGAGATGGCCAGGGTTCCGTCGGCTACACCTTC.

This clonotype was observed a handful of times. V is TRBV29-1 and J is TRBJ2-1; D gene unclear. The length of the CDR3 is 14 residues. Germline CDR1 reads SQVTM; CDR2 reads ANQGSEA. V lost 2 bases and J lost 8, with 16 bases in between. DNA for the CDR3: TGCAGCGTTGAAAGGTTGATAGAGACGGATGAGCAGTTCTTC. Its translation: CSVERLIETDEQFF.

The chain joins TRBV28 to TRBJ1-5; TRBD1 matches at 7 bases. The CDR3 sequence is 16 residues long. From germline, CDR1 is MDHEN and CDR2 SYDVKM. With V trimmed by 4 bases and J by 4 bases, 10 bases remained unmatched. DNA for the CDR3: TGTGCCAGCAGTTGGAGTGGGACAGATCTTAATCAGCCCCAGCATTTT. Its protein is CASSWSGTDLNQPQHF.

The CDR3 loop is CASSVGGGDLEDTQYF. In nucleotides, the CDR3 is TGTGCCAGCAGCGTAGGGGGGGGTGACCTCGAGGATACGCAGTATTTT. The chain carries TRBV9 and TRBJ2-3; 7 nucleotides align to TRBD2. The CDR3 spans 16 residues. V lost 0 bases, J lost 6 bases, and 10 bases stayed unmatched. Germline V CDR1 and CDR2: SGDLS, YYNGEE.

This clonotype was counted at least ten times. The J gene is TRBJ1-2, the V gene TRBV29-1; D remains ambiguous. CDR1 SQVTM and CDR2 ANQGSEA come from the germline V gene. V was shortened by 4 bases and J by 3 bases, with 6 bases between the two germline ends. CDR3 size: 11 residues. This CDR3 is CSVGSYYGYTF. The CDR3 DNA reads TGCAGCGTTGGCAGTTACTATGGCTACACCTTC. Combining the CDR3 with reference TRBV29-1 and TRBJ1-2 gives the whole variable domain SAVISQKPSRDICQRGTSLTIQCQVDSQVTMMFWYRQQPGQSLTLIATANQGSEATYESGFVIDKFPISRPNLTFSTLTVSNMSPEDSSIYLCSVGSYYGYTFGSGTRLTVV.

This clonotype was found a few times. The CDR3 region is CASSSGTAISYEQYF. CDR3 nucleotides: TGTGCCAGCAGCTCTGGGACCGCTATCTCCTACGAGCAGTACTTC. The chain has TRBV11-2 and TRBJ2-7; either TRBD1 or TRBD2 may fit D (5 bases each). The CDR3 is 15 amino acids. Trimming removed 4 bases at V and 0 bases at J, with 13 bases between. Germline V gives CDR1 SGHAT, CDR2 FQNNGV.

The table lists this clonotype with many counts. The chain has TRBV7-8 and TRBJ2-1, with D possibly matching TRBD1 (5 bases). Germline V gene sequence: CDR1 SGHVS, CDR2 FQNEAQ. This CDR3 contains 17 residues. V gave up 7 bases and J gave up 3 bases, with 22 bases separating them. The CDR3 loop is CASTSGKLGVGYNEQFF. The CDR3 coding sequence is TGTGCCAGCACTTCCGGAAAGTTAGGGGTGGGCTACAATGAGCAGTTCTTC.

The sample holds many counts of this clonotype. The V gene is TRBV9, the J gene TRBJ2-7; D remains ambiguous. The CDR3 has 13 residues. Per the germline V gene, CDR1 is SGDLS and CDR2 is YYNGEE. The V gene lost 4 bases and the J gene lost 0 bases, with 8 bases spanning the gap. The CDR3 here is CASSPPSSYEQYF. CDR3 nucleotide sequence: TGTGCCAGCAGCCCCCCGAGCTCCTACGAGCAGTACTTC. Using reference TRBV9 and TRBJ2-7 for the parts outside the CDR3, the full variable domain is DSGVTQTPKHLITATGQRVTLRCSPRSGDLSVYWYQQSLDQGLQFLIQYYNGEERAKGNILERFSAQQFPDLHSELNLSSLELGDSALYFCASSPPSSYEQYFGPGTRLTVT.

This clonotype was detected many times. J is TRBJ2-1 and V is TRBV28; TRBD2 matches 12 bases. The ends lost 5 bases at V and 4 bases at J; junction bases unmatched: 6. Germline-derived CDR1 and CDR2 are MDHEN and SYDVKM. The CDR3 runs 16 residues. The CDR3 DNA is TGTGCCAGCAGTCCCCTGACTAGCGGGAGTTACAATGAGCAGTTCTTC. Amino acids: CASSPLTSGSYNEQFF.

CDR3 sequence: CSGWTGGKAFF. The DNA of the CDR3 is TGCAGCGGCTGGACAGGGGGTAAAGCTTTCTTT. The chain couples TRBV29-1 to TRBJ1-1; 10 bases match TRBD1. Looked up from germline, CDR1 is SQVTM and CDR2 is ANQGSEA. V gave up 7 bases and J gave up 9 bases; unmatched junction bases: 5. CDR3 length: 11 residues.

This clonotype was seen repeatedly, ten times or more. The chain is built from TRBV20-1 and TRBJ2-7, with 9 nucleotides matching TRBD2. Per the germline V gene, CDR1 is DFQATT and CDR2 is SNEGSKA (reference sequence). The CDR3 is 14 amino acids. Trimming took 3 bases from V and 3 from J; bases not matched to a gene: 6. In nucleotides, the CDR3 is TGCAGTGCTAGGAGACTAGCGGCGAACTACGAGCAGTACTTC. As protein: CSARRLAANYEQYF.

This clonotype was observed many times. V gene TRBV28 combines with J gene TRBJ1-1, with D tentatively TRBD1 (6 bases). Trimming left V 7 bases short and J 1 base short, with 13 bases between. This CDR3 region has 14 residues. CDR1 and CDR2 from the germline V gene are MDHEN and SYDVKM. The CDR3, as DNA: TGTGCCAGCACTTGGGACACCTCGAACACTGAAGCTTTCTTT. Protein: CASTWDTSNTEAFF.

The chain combines TRBV6-5 with TRBJ2-5; TRBD2 aligns across 9 bases. The CDR3 is 17 amino acids. J was trimmed by 0 bases and V by 0 bases; bases with no gene match: 5. Germline loops: CDR1 MNHEY, CDR2 SVGAGI. The CDR3 bases are TGTGCCAGCAGTTACTCGGGACTAGCTTCGGACCAAGAGACCCAGTACTTC. Amino acids: CASSYSGLASDQETQYF.

This rearrangement joins TRBV7-2 to TRBJ2-7; 7 bases agree with TRBD1. This CDR3 region has 15 residues. The germline V gene has CDR1 SGHTA and CDR2 FQGNSA. With 1 base clipped from V and 2 bases from J, the junction kept 5 bases outside the gene matches. The CDR3 spells CASSLGAGGAYEQYF. The CDR3 region has the DNA TGTGCCAGCAGCTTAGGTGCAGGGGGAGCCTACGAGCAGTACTTC.

This clonotype was found many times. The chain has TRBV28 and TRBJ1-1; D is ambiguous. CDR3 length: 14 residues. V lost 7 bases and J lost 0, with 12 bases in between. CDR1 and CDR2 from the germline V gene are MDHEN and SYDVKM. The CDR3 sequence is CASTPVLMNTEAFF. CDR3 DNA sequence: TGTGCCAGCACGCCAGTCCTAATGAACACTGAAGCTTTCTTT.

This clonotype turned up a few times. This chain connects TRBV29-1 to TRBJ2-1; the match to TRBD2 covers 8 bases. V trimming: 4 bases; J trimming: 9 bases; junction bases outside the gene matches: 20. The CDR3 sequence is 17 residues long. Per germline, CDR1 SQVTM and CDR2 ANQGSEA. CDR3 sequence: CSVGSPAGDPRGFEQFF. The CDR3 DNA sequence: TGCAGCGTTGGGTCTCCAGCGGGAGACCCCCGGGGCTTTGAGCAGTTCTTC.

The sample holds one count of this clonotype. The J gene is TRBJ2-3, the V gene TRBV11-3; 11 positions match TRBD2. Trimming removed 1 base from V and 5 bases from J; junction bases left unmatched: 5. Germline CDR1 is SGHNT and CDR2 is YENEEA. The CDR3 sequence is 16 residues long. The CDR3 protein is CASSLGPSGGIDTQYF. CDR3 bases: TGTGCCAGCAGCTTAGGCCCTAGCGGGGGGATAGATACGCAGTATTTT.

This clonotype has more than one count but fewer than ten. The genes are TRBV9 and TRBJ2-3; D perhaps matches TRBD1 (5 bases). CDR3 length equals 15 residues. Trimming took 0 bases from V and 0 from J, leaving 8 bases between them. Germline-derived CDR1 and CDR2 are SGDLS and YYNGEE. Here the CDR3 reads CASSVGGLSTDTQYF. CDR3 nucleotide sequence: TGTGCCAGCAGCGTAGGGGGCTTAAGCACAGATACGCAGTATTTT.

This clonotype occurred many times. For the CDR3, the DNA is TGTGCCAGCAGCCAAGAGCGGGGGTTTGGACCCCTCCACTTT. This translates into CASSQERGFGPLHF. The chain is built from TRBV14 and TRBJ1-6, with D possibly being TRBD1 (5 bases). Between the trimmed V and J ends, which lost 0 bases and 12 bases, there was a span of 12 bases. Germline-derived CDR1 and CDR2 are SGHDN and FVKESK. The CDR3 loop spans 14 amino acids.

This clonotype was seen ten or more times. The chain couples TRBV7-3 to TRBJ2-1; D unresolved. V lost 5 bases to trimming and J lost 3 bases, with 17 bases between them. CDR3 length: 16 residues. Germline V CDR1 and CDR2: SGHTA, FQGTGA. The CDR3 loop is CASSPKPDPNYNEQFF. In DNA form, the CDR3 reads TGTGCCAGCAGCCCGAAACCGGACCCAAACTACAATGAGCAGTTCTTC.

This clonotype was detected ten times or more. The J gene is TRBJ2-7, the V gene TRBV12-3 or TRBV12-4; either TRBD1 or TRBD2 may supply D (7 bases each). Trimming shortened V by 4 bases and J by 4 bases, and 14 bases separated the two germline ends. This CDR3 has 14 amino acids. CDR3 nucleotide sequence: TGTGCCAGCAGTTCCAGGGGGGGGTCGTACGAGCAGTACTTC. It is translated as CASSSRGGSYEQYF.

J is TRBJ2-1 and V is TRBV19; the D is unclear. Looked up from germline, CDR1 is LNHDA and CDR2 is SQIVND (reference sequence). Trimming shortened V by 3 bases and J by 5 bases, and 5 bases separated the two germline ends. The CDR3 is made up of 12 amino acids. CDR3 DNA: TGTGCCAGTAGTATCGTCCACAATGAGCAGTTCTTC. Translated, it gives CASSIVHNEQFF.

Turning to this clonotype: This could be a read error, since a much larger clone is one nucleotide away. V and J are TRBV7-2 and TRBJ2-7, with TRBD2 identical over 7 bases. The CDR3 loop spans 14 amino acids. The junction had 2 bases not matched to a gene; V was cut back by 1 base and J by 2 bases. Germline V gene sequence: CDR1 SGHTA, CDR2 FQGNSA. The CDR3 reads CASSLERDAYEQYF. CDR3 DNA sequence: TGTGCCAGCAGCTTAGAGCGGGATGCCTACGAGCAGTACTTC.